This T cell receptor beta chain was captured by sequencing in a study of blood T cell repertoires in COVID-19. Per the authors' pipeline: Amplified reference gene primers provided the basis for estimating nucleated cell counts. Clones were sequenced by immunoSEQ multiplex PCR, and TCRdb holds only the in-frame ones, with some missing. V and J calls and clone size come straight from that table; D and trimming were deduced from the DNA. The sample lists about 200,000 clones, approximately 85% seen once, with about an eighth in the top ten. V lost 4 bases and J lost 5, with 11 bases in between. Germline CDR1 reads MNHEY; CDR2 reads SVGEGT. The CDR3 is made up of 14 amino acids. Donors were grouped by their self-reported clinical history.

Sequenced: PBMCs or T cells enriched from blood (not recorded which). The chain has TRBV6-2 or TRBV6-3 and TRBJ2-2, with D possibly TRBD1 on 6 matching bases. The TCR was taken from a man aged 35-49 years who had recovered from COVID-19. In DNA form, the CDR3 reads TGTGCCAGCAGTTGGGCAGGGGTTACCGGGGAGCTGTTTTTT. This gives the protein CASSWAGVTGELFF.